The sequence of this T cell receptor beta chain was determined in a study of control samples from healthy donors and cancer patients. This table comes from immunoSEQ multiplex PCR, and its TCRdb copy is limited to in-frame clones, with some not included. The sample has roughly 400,000 clones, over 75% seen once. Germline V CDR1 and CDR2: MDHEN, SYDVKM. CDR3 length: 16 amino acids. The ends lost 3 bases at V and 3 bases at J; junction bases unmatched: 10. This chain links TRBV28 with TRBJ1-2; the match to TRBD1 covers 7 bases. Sequences were obtained from PBMCs. This TCR was sampled from a man aged 35 to 55 with head and neck cancer. The CDR3 reads CASSLVWDRTYYGYTF. DNA of the CDR3: TGTGCCAGCAGTTTGGTATGGGACAGAACTTACTATGGCTACACCTTC.